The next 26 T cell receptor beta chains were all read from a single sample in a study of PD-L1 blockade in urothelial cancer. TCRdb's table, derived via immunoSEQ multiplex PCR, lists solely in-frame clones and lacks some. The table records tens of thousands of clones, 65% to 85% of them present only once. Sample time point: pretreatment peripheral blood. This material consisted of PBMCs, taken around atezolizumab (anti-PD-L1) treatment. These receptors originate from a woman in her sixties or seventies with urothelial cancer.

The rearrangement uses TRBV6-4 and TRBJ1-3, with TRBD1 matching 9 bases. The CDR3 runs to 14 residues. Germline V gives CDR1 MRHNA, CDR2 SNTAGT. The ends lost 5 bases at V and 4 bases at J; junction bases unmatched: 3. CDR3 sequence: CASSTGGKGNTIYF. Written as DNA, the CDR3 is TGTGCCAGCAGTACAGGGGGCAAAGGAAACACCATATATTTT.

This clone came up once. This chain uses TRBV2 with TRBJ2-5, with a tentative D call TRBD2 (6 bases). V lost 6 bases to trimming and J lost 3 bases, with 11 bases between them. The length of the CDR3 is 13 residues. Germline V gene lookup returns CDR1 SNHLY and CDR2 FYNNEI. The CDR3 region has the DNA TGTGCCAGCAGGGCAGGAGGGGAAGAGACCCAGTACTTC. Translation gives CASRAGGEETQYF. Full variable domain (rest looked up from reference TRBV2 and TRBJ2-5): EPEVTQTPSHQVTQMGQEVILRCVPISNHLYFYWYRQILGQKVEFLVSFYNNEISEKSEIFDDQFSVERPDGSNFTLKIRSTKLEDSAMYFCASRAGGEETQYFGPGTRLLVL.

CDR3 region: CRVAGGETQYF. As DNA, the CDR3 is TGCAGGGTAGCGGGGGGGGAGACCCAGTACTTC. V and J are TRBV20-1 and TRBJ2-5; 11 bases map to TRBD2. CDR3 length equals 11 residues. The germline V gene has CDR1 DFQATT and CDR2 SNEGSKA (reference sequence).

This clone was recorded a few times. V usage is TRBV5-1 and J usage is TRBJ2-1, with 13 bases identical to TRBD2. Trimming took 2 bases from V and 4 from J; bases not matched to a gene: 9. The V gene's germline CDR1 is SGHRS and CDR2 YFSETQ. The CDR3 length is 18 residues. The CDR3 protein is CASSFRLAGGGQYNEQFF. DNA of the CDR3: TGCGCCAGCAGCTTCCGACTAGCGGGGGGCGGACAATACAATGAGCAGTTCTTC.

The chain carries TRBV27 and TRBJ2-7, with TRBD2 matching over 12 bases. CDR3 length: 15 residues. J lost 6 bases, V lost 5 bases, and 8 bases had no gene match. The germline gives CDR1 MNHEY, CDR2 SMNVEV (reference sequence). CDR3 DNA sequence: TGTGCCAGCAGTCCACGGACTAGCGGGAATGGCGAGCAGTACTTC. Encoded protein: CASSPRTSGNGEQYF.

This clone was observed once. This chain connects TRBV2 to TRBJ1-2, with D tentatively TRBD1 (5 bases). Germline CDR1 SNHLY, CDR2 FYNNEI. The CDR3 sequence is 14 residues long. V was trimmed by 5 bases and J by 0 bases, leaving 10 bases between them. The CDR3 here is CASSLDKPNYGYTF. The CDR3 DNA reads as TGTGCCAGCAGTTTGGACAAGCCTAACTATGGCTACACCTTC.

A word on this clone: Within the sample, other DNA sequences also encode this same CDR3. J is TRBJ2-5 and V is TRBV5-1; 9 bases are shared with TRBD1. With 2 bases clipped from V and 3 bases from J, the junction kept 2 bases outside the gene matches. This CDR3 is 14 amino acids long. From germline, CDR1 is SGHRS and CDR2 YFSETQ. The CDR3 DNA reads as TGCGCCAGCAGCTTAGGACAGGGGAAAGAGACCCAGTACTTC. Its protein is CASSLGQGKETQYF.

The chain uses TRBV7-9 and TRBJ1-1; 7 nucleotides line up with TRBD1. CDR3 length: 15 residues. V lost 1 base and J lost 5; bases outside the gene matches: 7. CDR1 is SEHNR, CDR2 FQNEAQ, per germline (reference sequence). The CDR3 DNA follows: TGTGCCAGCAGCTTAGGACAGGGATTGGATACTGAAGCTTTCTTT. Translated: CASSLGQGLDTEAFF.

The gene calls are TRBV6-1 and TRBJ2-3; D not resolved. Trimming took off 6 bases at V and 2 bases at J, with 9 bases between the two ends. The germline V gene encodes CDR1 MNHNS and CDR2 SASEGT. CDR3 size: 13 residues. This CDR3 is CASRLSNTDTQYF. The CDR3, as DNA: TGTGCCAGCAGACTGTCAAACACAGATACGCAGTATTTT.

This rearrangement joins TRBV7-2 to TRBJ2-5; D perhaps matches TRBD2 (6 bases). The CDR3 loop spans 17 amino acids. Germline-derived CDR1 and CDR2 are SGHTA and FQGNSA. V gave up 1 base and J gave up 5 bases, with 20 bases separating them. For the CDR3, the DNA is TGTGCCAGCAGCTTAGTGGCGGGGATGATGTCCCGGGAGACCCAGTACTTC. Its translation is CASSLVAGMMSRETQYF.

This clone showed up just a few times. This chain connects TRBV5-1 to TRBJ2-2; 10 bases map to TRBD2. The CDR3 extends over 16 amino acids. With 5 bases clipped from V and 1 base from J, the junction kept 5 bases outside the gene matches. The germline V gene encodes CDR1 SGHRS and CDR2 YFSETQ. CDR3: CASRIAGGMNTGELFF. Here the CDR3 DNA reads TGCGCCAGCAGGATAGCGGGAGGAATGAACACCGGGGAGCTGTTTTTT.

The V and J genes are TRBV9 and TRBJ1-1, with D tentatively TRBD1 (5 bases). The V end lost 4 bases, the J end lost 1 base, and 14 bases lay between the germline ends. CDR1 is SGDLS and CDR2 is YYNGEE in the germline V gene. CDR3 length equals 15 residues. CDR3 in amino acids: CASSRTQGGNTEAFF. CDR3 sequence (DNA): TGTGCCAGCAGCCGCACCCAGGGAGGGAACACTGAAGCTTTCTTT.

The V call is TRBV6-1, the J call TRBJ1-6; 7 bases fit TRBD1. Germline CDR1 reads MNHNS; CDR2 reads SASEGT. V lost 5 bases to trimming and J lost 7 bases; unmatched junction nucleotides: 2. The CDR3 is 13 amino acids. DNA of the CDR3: TGTGCCAGCAGTTTACAGGGGAATTCACCCCTCCACTTT. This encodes CASSLQGNSPLHF.

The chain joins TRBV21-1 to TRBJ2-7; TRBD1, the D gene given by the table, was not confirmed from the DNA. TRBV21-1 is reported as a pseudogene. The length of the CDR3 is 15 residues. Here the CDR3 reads CATPLRTGEPYEQYF. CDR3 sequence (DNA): TGTGCCACCCCTCTACGGACAGGGGAACCCTACGAGCAGTACTTC.

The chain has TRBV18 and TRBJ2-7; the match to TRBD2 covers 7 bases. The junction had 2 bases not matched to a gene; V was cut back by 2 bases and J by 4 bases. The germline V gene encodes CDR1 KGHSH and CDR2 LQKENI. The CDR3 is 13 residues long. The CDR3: CASSPSGRYEQYF. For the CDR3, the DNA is TGTGCCAGCTCACCATCCGGGAGGTACGAGCAGTACTTC.

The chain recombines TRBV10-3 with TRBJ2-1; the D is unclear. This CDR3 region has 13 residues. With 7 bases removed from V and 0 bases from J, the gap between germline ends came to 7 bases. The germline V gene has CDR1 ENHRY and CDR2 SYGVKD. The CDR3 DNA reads TGTGCCATCACCGCGGACTCCTACAATGAGCAGTTCTTC. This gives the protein CAITADSYNEQFF.

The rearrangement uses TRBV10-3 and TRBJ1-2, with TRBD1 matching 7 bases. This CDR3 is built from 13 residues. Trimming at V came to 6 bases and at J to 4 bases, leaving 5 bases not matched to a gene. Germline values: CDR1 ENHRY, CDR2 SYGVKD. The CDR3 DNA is TGTGCCATCAGAACAGGGGAGCCCTATGGCTACACCTTC. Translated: CAIRTGEPYGYTF.

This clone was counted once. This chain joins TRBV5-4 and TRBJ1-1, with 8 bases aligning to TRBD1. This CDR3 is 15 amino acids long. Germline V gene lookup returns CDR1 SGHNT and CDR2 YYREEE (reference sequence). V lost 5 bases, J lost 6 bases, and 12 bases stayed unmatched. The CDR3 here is CASRTTGGSGPEAFF. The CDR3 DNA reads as TGTGCCAGCAGGACTACAGGGGGGTCGGGTCCTGAAGCTTTCTTT.

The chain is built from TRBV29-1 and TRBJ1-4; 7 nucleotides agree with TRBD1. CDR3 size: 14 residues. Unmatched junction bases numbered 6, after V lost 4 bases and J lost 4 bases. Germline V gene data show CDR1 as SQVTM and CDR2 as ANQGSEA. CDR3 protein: CSVGGQPYNEKLFF. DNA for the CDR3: TGCAGCGTTGGGGGACAGCCGTATAATGAAAAACTGTTTTTT.

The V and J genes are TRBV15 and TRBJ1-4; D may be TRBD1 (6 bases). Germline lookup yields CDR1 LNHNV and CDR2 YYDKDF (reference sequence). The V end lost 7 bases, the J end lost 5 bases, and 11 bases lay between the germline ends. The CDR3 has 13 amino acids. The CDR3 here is CATNRGTNEKLFF. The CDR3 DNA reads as TGTGCCACCAATAGGGGGACCAATGAAAAACTGTTTTTT.

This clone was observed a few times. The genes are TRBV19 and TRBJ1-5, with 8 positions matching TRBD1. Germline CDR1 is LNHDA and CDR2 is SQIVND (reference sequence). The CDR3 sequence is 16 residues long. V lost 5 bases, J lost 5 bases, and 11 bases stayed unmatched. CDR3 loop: CASSPGTGARDQPQHF. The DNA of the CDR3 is TGTGCCAGTAGTCCCGGGACAGGTGCTAGGGATCAGCCCCAGCATTTT.

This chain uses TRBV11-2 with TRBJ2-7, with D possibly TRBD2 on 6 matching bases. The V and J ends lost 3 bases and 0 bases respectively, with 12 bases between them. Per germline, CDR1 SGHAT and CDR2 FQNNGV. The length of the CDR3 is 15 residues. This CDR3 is CASSFSWDFSYEQYF. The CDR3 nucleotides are TGTGCCAGCAGCTTTTCCTGGGACTTCTCCTACGAGCAGTACTTC.

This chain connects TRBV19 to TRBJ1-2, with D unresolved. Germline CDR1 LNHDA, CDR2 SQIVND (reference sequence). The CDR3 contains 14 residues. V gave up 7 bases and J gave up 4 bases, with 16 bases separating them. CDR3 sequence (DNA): TGTGCCAGTACCCCGTATATAGAGCCCTATGGCTACACCTTC. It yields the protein CASTPYIEPYGYTF.

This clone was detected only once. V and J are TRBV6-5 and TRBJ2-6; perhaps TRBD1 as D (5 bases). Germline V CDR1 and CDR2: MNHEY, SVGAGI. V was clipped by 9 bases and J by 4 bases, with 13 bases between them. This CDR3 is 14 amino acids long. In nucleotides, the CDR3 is TGTGCCAGTAGGGGCCCGATCGGGGCCAACGTCCTGACTTTC. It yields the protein CASRGPIGANVLTF.

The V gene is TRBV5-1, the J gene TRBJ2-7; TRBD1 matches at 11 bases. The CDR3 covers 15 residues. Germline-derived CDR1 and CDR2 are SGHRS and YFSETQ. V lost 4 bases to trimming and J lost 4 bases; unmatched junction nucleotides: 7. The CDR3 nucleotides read TGCGCCAGCAGCATCGGGACAGGGGGAACATACGAGCAGTACTTC. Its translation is CASSIGTGGTYEQYF.

The CDR3 nucleotides are TGTGCCAGTAGACCTAGCGGGGACAGCCCCACTGAAGCTTTCTTT. This encodes CASRPSGDSPTEAFF. The V and J genes are TRBV19 and TRBJ1-1; TRBD1 matches 7 bases. The V gene end was trimmed by 6 bases and the J gene end by 4 bases; junction bases not matched to a gene: 11. Germline assignment: CDR1 LNHDA and CDR2 SQIVND (reference sequence). There are 15 residues in the CDR3.